Sequencing of this T cell receptor beta chain was carried out in a study of tumor and adjacent non-tumor tissue in lung cancer. At the level of the study: The patients, about nine men and about 5 women, were roughly 31 to 80 with stage I to III disease. Each sample yielded about 4.17 million productive TCRbeta reads on average. General study points: Normal lung showed higher cumulative top 100 clone frequency than tumor.

To note about this clonotype: Its antigen is not known. Compared with germline, one end of the junction differs, possibly owing to a read error.

The template was RNA from unsorted bulk tissue. Distant lung tissue was collected more than 3 cm away from the tumor edge. The library came from three nested PCR rounds adapted from ARM-PCR protocols. MiXCR was run by TCRdb on the multiplex PCR reads, yielding one entry per CDR3 protein. The repertoire consists of about 48,000 distinct CDR3 sequences, with roughly 60% occurring once and the leading ten covering 30%. There are 17 residues in the CDR3. CDR1 and CDR2 from the germline V gene are SGHTA and FQGTGA. V and J are TRBV7-3 and TRBJ1-3; D unresolved. The sequencing input was distant non-tumor lung tissue. The sequence derives from a woman in her 70s with non-small cell lung cancer. The CDR3 spells CASSLTGPHEGGKTIYF. DNA of the CDR3: TGTGCCAGCAGCTTAACAGGACCTCACGAGGGTGGAAAGACCATATATTTT.